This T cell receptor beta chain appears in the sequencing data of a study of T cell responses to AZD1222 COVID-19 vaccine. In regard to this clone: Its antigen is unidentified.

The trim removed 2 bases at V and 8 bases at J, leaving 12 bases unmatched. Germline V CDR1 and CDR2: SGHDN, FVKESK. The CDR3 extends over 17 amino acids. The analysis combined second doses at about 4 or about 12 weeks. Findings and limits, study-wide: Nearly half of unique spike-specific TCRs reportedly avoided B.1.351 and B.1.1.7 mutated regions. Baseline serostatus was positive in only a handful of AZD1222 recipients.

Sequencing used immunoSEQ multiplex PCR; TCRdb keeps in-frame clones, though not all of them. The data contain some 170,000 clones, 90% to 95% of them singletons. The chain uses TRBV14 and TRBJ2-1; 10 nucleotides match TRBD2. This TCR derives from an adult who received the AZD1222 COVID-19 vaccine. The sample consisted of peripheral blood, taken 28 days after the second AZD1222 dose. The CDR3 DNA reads TGTGCCAGCAGCCAAAGGAAACTAGCGGGGACGTGGGATGAGCAGTTCTTC. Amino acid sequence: CASSQRKLAGTWDEQFF.